The clone carrying this TCR beta chain was found a few times. The record originates from a study of molecular identifiers for immune sequencing clone quantification. V lost 7 bases, J lost 3 bases, and 7 bases lay in between. CDR1 and CDR2 (germline): ENHRY, SYGVKD. The CDR3 is 11 amino acids. Using its own MiXCR run on the PCR reads, TCRdb lists one record per CDR3 protein. Among over 100,000 distinct CDR3 sequences listed, about 35% were seen once. Material for sequencing was naive CD8+ T cells from blood, with Jurkat cell RNA spiked in. Subset defined: FACS-sorted CD8+CD4-CCR7+CD45RA+ naive T cells. The rearrangement links TRBV10-3 to TRBJ2-7; D possibly corresponds to TRBD2 (6 bases). This receptor was obtained from a human donor in good health. Some libraries in this study had Jurkat cell RNA spiked in. CDR3 loop: CAINGGYEQYF. The CDR3 DNA follows: TGTGCCATCAACGGGGGCTACGAGCAGTACTTC.